This is a list of T cell receptor beta chains from one sample in a study of T cells in Graves' hyperthyroidism and ophthalmopathy. Via MiXCR, TCRdb re-called the multiplex PCR reads, giving one row per CDR3 protein. The table records tens of thousands of distinct CDR3 sequences, approximately 50% of them present only once. Input material: blood. These receptors were collected from a woman in her forties with Graves' ophthalmopathy. CDR3s include the opening cysteine and the closing phenylalanine or tryptophan. The D gene is left open where the match is weak. Clone size appears in some rows only: once, few, many, or a class for an expanded clone.

TRBJ2-7,TRBV12-3/TRBV12-4,-,TRBD2,CVSSPGRGVHEQYF,TGTGTCAGTTCGCCCGGACGGGGGGTCCACGAGCAGTACTTC
TRBJ2-2,TRBV2,once,TRBD1,CASSVTGGDTGELFF,TGTGCCAGCAGTGTAACAGGGGGTGACACCGGGGAGCTGTTTTTT
TRBJ1-2,TRBV29-1,-,-,CGVVGAKYSYTF,TGCGGCGTTGTGGGGGCGAAGTATAGCTACACCTTC
TRBJ2-3,TRBV12-2,many,-,CASTIKGTDTQYF,TGTGCAAGTACCATTAAGGGCACAGATACGCAGTATTTT
TRBJ1-2,TRBV11-2,-,TRBD1,CASSPGQGASGGYTF,TGTGCCAGCAGCCCAGGACAGGGGGCGTCCGGTGGCTACACCTTC
TRBJ2-7,TRBV29-1,-,-,CSVEDREQYF,TGCAGCGTTGAAGACAGGGAGCAGTACTTC
TRBJ2-6,TRBV20-1,-,-,CSASIGSANVLTF,TGCAGTGCTAGTATAGGGTCGGCCAACGTCCTGACTTTC
TRBJ2-7,TRBV7-2,-,-,CASSLEGTQAYEQYF,TGTGCCAGCAGCTTAGAAGGGACTCAGGCCTACGAGCAGTACTTC
TRBJ1-5,TRBV10-3,many,TRBD1,CAISPGQGAVQPQHF,TGTGCCATCAGCCCCGGACAGGGGGCTGTTCAGCCCCAGCATTTT
TRBJ2-3,TRBV29-1,medium-sized,TRBD2,CSVDPSGGRGDTQYF,TGCAGCGTTGACCCTAGCGGGGGGAGGGGAGATACGCAGTATTTT
TRBJ1-6,TRBV28,few,-,CASSSPLQGKNSPLHF,TGTGCCAGCAGCTCTCCTTTACAGGGAAAAAATTCACCCCTCCACTTT
TRBJ2-1,TRBV19,many,TRBD1,CASSMMGGQAKSSYNEQFF,TGTGCCAGTAGTATGATGGGGGGACAGGCCAAGAGCTCCTACAATGAGCAGTTCTTC
TRBJ2-3,TRBV5-1,many,TRBD2,CASSDTSGYTDTQYF,TGCGCCAGCAGCGATACTAGCGGTTACACAGATACGCAGTATTTT
TRBJ2-7,TRBV6-1,many,-,CASSRSGEYEQYF,TGTGCCAGCAGTAGATCGGGGGAATACGAGCAGTACTTC
TRBJ2-1,TRBV6-5,many,-,CATTRGSSYNEQFF,TGTGCCACTACTCGGGGGAGCTCCTACAATGAGCAGTTCTTC
TRBJ2-7,TRBV14,-,-,CASSLSPSYEQYF,TGTGCCAGCAGCTTGTCACCCTCCTACGAGCAGTACTTC
TRBJ2-7,TRBV28,once,TRBD2,CASSLTGGAKDEQYF,TGTGCCAGCAGTTTAACGGGAGGTGCCAAGGACGAGCAGTACTTC
TRBJ2-2,TRBV6-5,-,-,CASSYRYRACELFF,TGTGCCAGCAGTTACCGATACAGGGCCTGCGAGCTGTTTTTT
TRBJ1-6,TRBV20-1,many,-,CSARDSFSYNSPLHF,TGCAGTGCTAGAGACAGTTTCTCCTATAATTCACCCCTCCACTTT
TRBJ2-2,TRBV10-3,-,TRBD1,CAISGQGPQGCANTGELFF,TGTGCCATCAGTGGACAGGGTCCCCAGGGCTGTGCGAACACCGGGGAGCTGTTTTTT
TRBJ1-2,TRBV5-1,medium-sized,-,CASSWQGKGYTF,TGCGCCAGCAGCTGGCAGGGGAAGGGCTACACCTTC
TRBJ1-2,TRBV12-3/TRBV12-4,-,-,CASSFRIYGYTF,TGTGCCAGCAGTTTCCGGATCTATGGCTACACCTTC
TRBJ1-2,TRBV5-1,-,-,CASSLVANYGYTF,TGCGCCAGCAGCTTGGTAGCTAACTATGGCTACACCTTC
TRBJ1-2,TRBV15,-,-,CTTSTTTQRVGGYTF,TGTACCACCAGCACGACAACACAGCGTGTGGGTGGCTACACCTTC
TRBJ2-1,TRBV24-1,once,TRBD2,CATSSPGLAGNNEQSF,TGTGCCACCAGTTCACCGGGACTAGCGGGTAACAATGAGCAGTCCTTC
TRBJ1-6,TRBV6-5,-,TRBD1,CTSSYYGDRSTPPHF,TGTACCAGCAGTTACTACGGGGACAGGAGTACACCCCCCCACTTT
TRBJ2-3,TRBV7-2,medium-sized,-,CASSPGHTTDTQYF,TGTGCCAGCAGCCCAGGACACACAACAGATACGCAGTATTTT
TRBJ2-2,TRBV6-5,-,-,CASRRWELFF,TGTGCCAGCAGACGGTGGGAGCTGTTTTTT
TRBJ1-3,TRBV12-3/TRBV12-4,many,-,CASTGLNTIYF,TGTGCCTCAACAGGTTTAAACACCATATATTTT
TRBJ2-1,TRBV6-4,-,-,CAWTGYNEQFF,TGTGCCTGGACGGGATACAATGAGCAGTTCTTC
TRBJ1-6,TRBV20-1,-,TRBD1,CSASGQGSVSPLHF,TGCAGTGCCTCGGGACAGGGATCGGTTTCACCCCTCCACTTT
TRBJ1-1,TRBV12-3/TRBV12-4,many,-,CASSFNKGPGTEAFF,TGTGCCAGCAGCTTTAACAAGGGCCCGGGCACTGAAGCTTTCTTT
TRBJ1-2,TRBV29-1,-,TRBD1,CSVGQGAWYGYTF,TGCAGCGTGGGACAGGGGGCGTGGTATGGCTACACCTTC
TRBJ2-1,TRBV5-1,many,-,CASSLDRGSGGSNNEQFF,TGCGCCAGCAGCTTGGACAGGGGGTCGGGCGGGAGCAACAATGAGCAGTTCTTC
TRBJ2-4,TRBV19,many,-,CASSTKNIQYF,TGTGCCAGTAGTACCAAAAACATTCAGTACTTC
TRBJ2-7,TRBV9,-,TRBD1,CASSHDRGYGFLGDEQYF,TGTGCCAGCAGCCACGACAGGGGATATGGGTTCCTTGGGGACGAGCAGTACTTC
TRBJ1-2,TRBV4-2,-,-,CASSQDGTSGYTF,TGTGCCAGCAGCCAAGACGGGACTAGCGGCTACACCTTC
TRBJ2-7,TRBV7-7,-,TRBD2,CASSRGLAGGNYEQYF,TGTGCTAGCAGCCGGGGACTAGCGGGGGGAAACTACGAGCAGTACTTC
TRBJ2-3,TRBV7-2,once,-,CASSLSYGTRADTQYF,TGTGCCAGCAGCTTATCGTACGGGACCAGAGCAGATACGCAGTATTTT
TRBJ2-7,TRBV20-1,once,TRBD2,CSAEGLAGGQYSYEQYF,TGCAGTGCGGAAGGACTAGCGGGAGGCCAATACTCCTACGAGCAGTACTTC
TRBJ2-2,TRBV5-6,-,-,CASGLGGNTGELFF,TGTGCCAGCGGCTTGGGGGGAAACACCGGGGAACTGTTTTTT
TRBJ1-2,TRBV10-1,-,TRBD1,CASSEYRGYGYTF,TGCGCCAGCAGTGAATACAGGGGCTATGGCTACACCTTC
TRBJ2-7,TRBV6-6,many,TRBD1,CASRFGQAIYEQYF,TGTGCCAGCAGATTCGGACAGGCCATTTACGAGCAGTACTTC
TRBJ2-7,TRBV29-1,medium-sized,-,CSGGEWAHEQYF,TGCAGCGGGGGGGAATGGGCCCACGAGCAGTACTTC
TRBJ1-4,TRBV7-2,many,-,CASSPLGLGTNEKLFF,TGTGCCAGCAGCCCCTTGGGACTCGGCACTAATGAAAAACTGTTTTTT
TRBJ2-7,TRBV15,-,TRBD1,CATSSRDRDSGQYF,TGTGCCACCAGCTCCCGGGACAGGGATTCCGGGCAGTACTTC
TRBJ1-6,TRBV14,many,-,CASSQDFGGMYNSPLHF,TGTGCCAGCAGCCAAGATTTCGGGGGGATGTATAATTCACCCCTCCACTTT
TRBJ2-2,TRBV20-1,-,-,CSARKMGTNTGGLFF,TGCAGTGCTAGAAAAATGGGAACGAACACCGGGGGGCTGTTTTTT
TRBJ2-1,TRBV7-9,many,-,CASSSLDRRHAEQFF,TGTGCCAGCAGCTCCCTTGACCGGCGTCACGCTGAGCAGTTCTTC
TRBJ2-5,TRBV30,-,-,CAWNAGRDQETQYF,TGTGCCTGGAACGCGGGGCGGGACCAAGAGACCCAGTACTTC
TRBJ2-7,TRBV2,-,TRBD1,CASSHSRTGGSYEQYF,TGTGCCAGCTCACATAGCCGGACAGGGGGCTCCTACGAGCAGTACTTC
TRBJ1-5,TRBV14,-,-,CASSLSGQCGQPQHF,TGTGCCAGCAGCTTATCGGGCCAGTGTGGTCAGCCCCAGCATTTT
TRBJ2-3,TRBV29-1,-,TRBD2,CSVEGLTSGTDSTDTQYF,TGCAGCGTTGAAGGATTAACTAGCGGGACCGATAGCACAGATACGCAGTATTTT
TRBJ2-7,TRBV6-2/TRBV6-3,many,TRBD1,CASTSGTGGWGEQYF,TGTGCCAGCACCTCCGGGACAGGGGGCTGGGGCGAGCAGTACTTC
TRBJ2-3,TRBV5-1,-,TRBD2,CASSLERTSTPDTQYF,TGCGCCAGCAGCTTGGAGAGGACTAGCACCCCAGATACGCAGTATTTT